Included here is one TCR beta chain sequence, with context. This may arise from a read error, as a much more abundant clone is one base away. TCRdb fed the 5' RACE reads into MiXCR, producing one record per CDR3 protein. The sample has 50,000 to 75,000 distinct CDR3 sequences, 4.1% seen once. This CDR3 spans 14 amino acids. Germline assignment: CDR1 LGHDT and CDR2 YNNKEL (reference sequence). The entry originates in a study of neurological immune-mediated disorders. Sequencing was done on a sample of PBMCs. The TCR originated in a man aged 45-65 years with multiple sclerosis. This chain uses TRBV3-1 with TRBJ2-3, with 13 positions matching TRBD2. The DNA for the CDR3 is TGTGTCAGCAGCCAAGAACTAGCGGGGGGGCCCAAGTATTTT. Translated: CVSSQELAGGPKYF.